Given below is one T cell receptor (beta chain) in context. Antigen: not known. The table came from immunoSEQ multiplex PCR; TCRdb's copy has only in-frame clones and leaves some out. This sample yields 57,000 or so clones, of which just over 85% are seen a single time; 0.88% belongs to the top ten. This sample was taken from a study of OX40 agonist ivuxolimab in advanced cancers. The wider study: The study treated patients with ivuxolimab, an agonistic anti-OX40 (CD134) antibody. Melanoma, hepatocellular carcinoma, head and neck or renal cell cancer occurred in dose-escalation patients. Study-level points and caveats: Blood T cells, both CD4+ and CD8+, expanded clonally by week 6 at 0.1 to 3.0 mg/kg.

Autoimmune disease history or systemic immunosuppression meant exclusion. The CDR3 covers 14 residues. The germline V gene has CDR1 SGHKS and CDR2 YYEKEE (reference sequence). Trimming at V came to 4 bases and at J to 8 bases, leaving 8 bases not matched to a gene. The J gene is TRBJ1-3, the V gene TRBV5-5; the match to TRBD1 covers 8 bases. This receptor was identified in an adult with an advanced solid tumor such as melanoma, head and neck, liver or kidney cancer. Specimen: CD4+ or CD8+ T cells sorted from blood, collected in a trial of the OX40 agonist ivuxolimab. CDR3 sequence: CASSETGAGHTIYF. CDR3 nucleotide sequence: TGTGCCAGCAGCGAGACAGGGGCCGGCCACACCATATATTTT.